This T cell receptor beta chain was observed in a study of cytomegalovirus exposure and HLA in healthy donors. Findings and limits, study-wide: The investigators catalogued 150 to 200 TCR beta chains as cytomegalovirus-associated.

Primers for the PCR totalled 60 Vbeta and 13 Jbeta. Profiled with immunoSEQ multiplex PCR; TCRdb holds only in-frame clones, not every one. The sample records around 120,000 clones, 65% to 80% being singletons. A note on this clone: The antigen is not known.

The sequenced sample was PBMCs. The sequence came from a man between 60 and 70 years old in good health and CMV-seropositive.

The CDR3 DNA follows: TGTGCCAGCAGCTCACAGGTTCCGGGGAACACTGAAGCTTTCTTT. Translation: CASSSQVPGNTEAFF. The chain links TRBV5-5 to TRBJ1-1; possible D gene TRBD1, 5 bases. CDR1 SGHKS and CDR2 YYEKEE come from the germline V gene (reference sequence). Trimming took 3 bases from V and 1 from J, leaving 13 bases between them. The CDR3 is 15 amino acids.